Reported below is one T cell receptor (beta chain). Its recognized antigen is unknown. Base qualities are not recorded, but no much larger clone differs from it by a single base. The data belong to a study of cytomegalovirus exposure and HLA in healthy donors (dated by TCRdb to 2017 to 2019). With regard to the full study: An earlier analysis of under 600 of the donors reported about 290 Gb of sequence data and 100 million to 140 million unique TCR beta sequences from 150 million to 200 million T cells. About 5 DR-DQ haplotypes were handled as single units for association and clustering, since linkage in the cohort was strong. Roughly 300 gigabases of sequencing data and approximately 80 million unique TCR sequences were included in an early release covering around 600 HLA-typed donors. All discovery cohort repertoires had been generated on a single sequencing platform. The aim of the study was to test whether cataloging public T cell receptors could identify signatures of past pathogen exposure. HLA typing included class I and class II loci at four-digit resolution. The study used immunosequencing to profile the T cell repertoires of under 700 subjects and linked those repertoires to cytomegalovirus serostatus. The later analysis used no new phenotypic data to find candidate immune exposures, relying instead on TCR beta sequences and their occurrence across donors. A later genetic analysis took genome-wide SNP genotypes for about 55% of the 666 donors and used that subset as a discovery cohort. To decide whether each TCR beta V gene segment behaved as functional or pseudogenic, an earlier analysis of fewer than 750 of the donors relied on high-throughput TCR beta sequencing. Among around 400 genotyped donors of the cohort, an average of around 250,000 unique TCR beta nucleotide sequences was sequenced per donor, of which about 19% were non-productive. To predict cytomegalovirus infection status, the study combined high-throughput TCR immunosequencing, statistical association of individual TCRs with disease status, and machine learning. Donor age, sex, ethnicity and CMV serostatus were compiled together with the repertoire data. The number of donors typed differed by locus, with roughly 620-630 for A, B, C, DRB1 and DQB1, around 560 for DQA1, 600 to 610 for DPA1, and approximately 470 for DPB1. In a later analysis, previously published TCR beta repertoires from 670 or so donors were re-analyzed and high-resolution HLA genotyping was added so that TCR occurrence patterns could be studied. The genetic ancestry cluster associated with self-reported Caucasian donors included 80% to 90% of the roughly 360 genotyped donors. Besides the first cohort of hundreds of subjects, a separate validation cohort made up of 95 to 150 different subjects was used.

What the authors observed across the whole study: In a later analysis, TCR association rates were found to vary across HLA loci, with the most associated TCRs seen for DRB1 alleles and the fewest for HLA-C alleles. A few of the identified cytomegalovirus-associated TCR beta chains were confirmed in vitro to be specific for cytomegalovirus antigens. The 87-base-pair reads could not distinguish some IMGT-functional V segments, including TRBV6-2 and TRBV6-3, so those segments were excluded. A group of highly shared sequence variants was considered likely to be a technical artifact of the sequencing pipeline. A later genetic analysis associated a missense DCLRE1C variant with V-gene and J-gene trimming of TCR beta chains, and an independent cohort replicated the association. According to a later analysis, parvovirus B19, influenza, CMV and Epstein-Barr virus appeared linked to several top co-occurrence clusters. In a later analysis, HLA-associated TCR beta chains showed more clonal expansion and lower generation probabilities than non-associated chains that were equally common. According to a later analysis, most CMV-associated TCR beta chains appeared to be HLA-restricted, and the HLA associations seemed to be driven largely by CMV exposure. Because counts were too low, some 17 rarely observed V segments, including chromosome 9 orphons, were left out of the earlier analysis of 500 to 750 of the donors. A further reported finding was that TCR beta sequences accurately predicted the HLA-A and HLA-B alleles for most subjects in the first cohort. In this cohort, only TCR beta chains were sequenced, and detectable features were limited by the absence of alpha or paired-chain data. CMV serostatus was the only immune exposure information available for the cohort. HLA typing was unavailable for some donors at each locus, so association tests used only the typed subset. A later genetic analysis reported fewer N-insertions in productive TCRs among donors in an Asian-associated ancestry cluster than the roughly 650-donor mean. In a later analysis, some 17,000 TCR beta sequences were associated with specific HLA alleles at a false discovery rate of 0.05. Linkage disequilibrium might explain the correlated functional status among segregating V segments, but an unknown experimental factor could not be excluded. Presence/absence analyses assumed roughly uniform sequencing depth across donors, an assumption that may not hold. Most TCR sequences were observed very rarely across donors, whereas some public TCRs were present in many individuals. Cytomegalovirus status was reported to be diagnosed by the classifier with high specificity and sensitivity in both the original and validation cohorts. Broadly in line with IMGT annotations, most TCR beta V segments showed up in productive rearrangements about 90% or about 30% of the time in an earlier analysis of a few hundred of the donors. The study gave a list of more than 150 TCR beta chains associated with cytomegalovirus. Strong co-occurrence of HLA alleles, especially DR and DQ, made assigning TCR associations to individual alleles difficult. The authors suggested that the approach could potentially be generalized to other disease states and immunological phenotypes.

The cohort consisted of approximately 670 healthy bone marrow donors. All cohort members were sampled while nominally healthy, although unrecorded immune exposures were likely present. The donor tested CMV seronegative and was one of the 352 seronegative cohort members. Every donor gave a peripheral blood sample, and the peripheral blood mononuclear cells from that sample were used for TCR beta sequencing. The Qiagen DNeasy Blood Extraction Kit was used to extract genomic DNA from the blood cell samples. Receptor amplification or capture employed the immunoSEQ multiplex PCR assay. The multiplex PCR relied on a mix of 60 forward primers for TCR Vbeta segments and 13 reverse primers for TCR Jbeta segments. The CDR3 region of rearranged TCR beta genes was amplified from genomic DNA by a multiplex PCR assay. On the Illumina HiSeq System, the amplified TCR beta libraries were sequenced as 87-base-pair reads. In the authors' own workflow: Across the 666 repertoires, a later analysis counted tens of millions of unique TCR beta chains, roughly 11 million of which were shared by at least two donors. Raw reads were error-corrected and collapsed into unique sequences with a nearest-neighbor algorithm that merged closely related sequences to remove PCR and sequencing errors. Alignment of CDR3 sequences to IMGT reference sequences was used to assign V, D and J gene segments. For a sequence to be retained, a match of at least six nucleotides to both a V gene segment and a J gene segment was required. A rearrangement was called productive if the CDR3 had no stop codons and remained in frame with V and J, and every other rearrangement was called non-productive. CDR3 was defined by IMGT convention, running from the second conserved V-encoded cysteine to the conserved J-encoded phenylalanine. The earlier analysis of about 620 of the donors excluded sequences that lacked an unambiguous match to a single V gene segment. An earlier analysis of a few hundred of the donors called V segments functional above 56.7% productive rearrangements and segregating when the between-donor standard deviation exceeded 5%. A statistical classification framework was developed to diagnose cytomegalovirus status using the catalog of TCR beta chain sequences. A later analysis assigned V and J genes by comparing TCR nucleotide sequences with IMGT/GENE-DB human TR gene sequences. In a later analysis, CDR3 sequences and most-parsimonious VDJ recombination scenarios were assigned using the TCRdist pipeline. In a later analysis, each TCR beta chain was defined by its CDR3 amino acid sequence together with its V-gene family, and reads lacking a unique V-gene family were excluded. A later analysis removed 592 highly shared, low-generation-probability nucleotide sequences to deal with suspected cross-contamination and a sequencing artifact. In a later analysis, a clonal expansion index for each public chain was calculated from normalized within-repertoire ranks of inferred template counts. In a later analysis, generation probabilities were computed with a VDJ recombination model fitted to out-of-frame rearrangements, and the resulting probabilities were checked against IGoR. In a later analysis, hypergeometric tests were used to score TCR-TCR, TCR-HLA and TCR-CMV co-occurrence, with a repertoire-size bias correction applied to TCR pairs. False discovery rates were estimated in a later analysis by permuting HLA or CMV assignments 20 times. In a later analysis, co-occurring TCRs were grouped with DBSCAN, and TCRdist sequence similarity was added when clustering was performed within HLA-allele-positive subsets. For co-occurrence clustering, repertoires with fewer than 30,000 or more than 120,000 public chains were excluded, along with roughly 5 repertoires with anomalous nucleotide sharing. TCRdb took over this immuneACCESS table, retaining in-frame rearrangements with V and J assigned. Such tables are incomplete; in checked studies, under half of the missing clones stem from an unresolved V gene, and the remainder is unexplained. From that table come the V and J calls and clone size; the DNA was used to work out D and trimming. The table for this sample lists approximately 200,000 clones; 82% of them were counted only once. The ten largest clonotypes hold 0.075% to 0.1% of the sample.

The CDR3 numbers 15 residues from cysteine through phenylalanine. Just CDR3 DNA is preserved here, 45 bases in frame from base 1. V trim: 5 bases; J trim: 4 bases; unmatched bases: 10. From a lookup of the germline V gene (reference sequence), CDR1 and CDR2 are LNHDA and SQIVND. The source of this sequence is a boy aged 2 to 9 in good health and CMV-seronegative. In this chain, TRBV19 is recombined with TRBJ2-7; TRBD2 matches 8 bases in the middle. The sequencing input was PBMCs. The CDR3 sequence is CASSSSGTRSYEQYF. The sequence in DNA is TGTGCCAGTAGTTCATCCGGGACTAGATCTTACGAGCAGTACTTC.